The next 13 T cell receptor beta chains were all read from a single sample in a study of blood T cell repertoires in COVID-19. Sequenced by immunoSEQ multiplex PCR; TCRdb stores in-frame clones only, minus some. This table holds fewer than 35,000 clones, around 82% found once. Sequencing was performed on peripheral blood. The receptor set was obtained from an elderly man with active or convalescent COVID-19.

The rearrangement links TRBV6-1 to TRBJ1-6; D unresolved. CDR3 length: 15 amino acids. Germline V CDR1 and CDR2: MNHNS, SASEGT. With 3 bases removed from V and 3 bases from J, the gap between germline ends came to 9 bases. CDR3 nucleotide sequence: TGTGCCAGCAGTGAGTGGAGGGTCTATAATTCACCCCTCCACTTT. Protein product: CASSEWRVYNSPLHF.

CDR3: CASSSRELETQYF. In DNA form, the CDR3 reads TGTGCCAGCAGCTCAAGGGAGTTGGAGACCCAGTACTTC. The chain links TRBV7-9 to TRBJ2-5; the D gene is possibly TRBD2 (5 bases). V lost 4 bases and J 5 bases, leaving 11 bases between the germline ends. Germline CDR1 is SEHNR and CDR2 is FQNEAQ (reference sequence). The length of the CDR3 is 13 residues.

The chain couples TRBV12-3 or TRBV12-4 to TRBJ1-1, with D possibly matching TRBD1 (5 bases). The CDR3 consists of 13 residues. V was shortened by 6 bases and J by 3 bases, with 11 bases between the two germline ends. The CDR3 coding sequence is TGTGCCAGCAGGCGACAGCTAGACACTGAAGCTTTCTTT. Amino acid sequence: CASRRQLDTEAFF.

The CDR3 DNA reads TGTGCCAGCAGCTTAAACGGCGGGCCAGATACGCAGTATTTT. It specifies CASSLNGGPDTQYF. This sequence joins TRBV7-2 and TRBJ2-3; TRBD2 is a possible D gene (5 bases). Per germline, CDR1 SGHTA and CDR2 FQGNSA. The V end was cut by 2 bases, the J end by 4 bases, with 10 bases between. CDR3 length: 14 amino acids.

This CDR3 is CASSSQQGGYGYTF. CDR3 in DNA: TGCGCCAGCAGCTCTCAACAGGGCGGCTATGGCTACACCTTC. The gene calls are TRBV5-1 and TRBJ1-2, with a possible D match to TRBD1 (6 bases). The CDR3 has 14 residues. V was shortened by 3 bases and J by 4 bases, with 13 bases between the two germline ends. Germline CDR1 reads SGHRS; CDR2 reads YFSETQ.

This clone has only a few counts. The chain employs TRBV13 and TRBJ2-3, with 8 bases aligning to TRBD2. This CDR3 contains 15 residues. The ends lost 4 bases at V and 6 bases at J; junction bases unmatched: 9. Germline lookup yields CDR1 PRHDT and CDR2 FYEKMQ (reference sequence). The CDR3 protein is CASSSSGGLSDTQYF. In DNA, the CDR3 is TGTGCCAGCAGCTCGAGCGGGGGTCTGTCGGATACGCAGTATTTT.

This chain connects TRBV3-1 (or the pseudogene TRBV3-2) to TRBJ1-2; 7 nucleotides align to TRBD1. V dropped 0 bases and J dropped 4; count of bases not matched to a gene: 2. Germline CDR1 is LGHDT and CDR2 is YNNKEL (reference sequence). This CDR3 has 14 residues. CDR3 sequence: CASSQDGQVYGYTF. The CDR3 DNA sequence: TGTGCCAGCAGCCAAGACGGACAGGTCTATGGCTACACCTTC.

This chain joins TRBV6-6 and TRBJ1-5, with 7 bases matching TRBD1. CDR3 length equals 17 residues. The V and J ends lost 5 bases and 0 bases, in that order; junction bases with no gene match: 10. Germline CDR1 and CDR2: MNHNY and SVGAGI (reference sequence). CDR3 residues: CASSPQGSGGSNQPQHF. DNA of the CDR3: TGTGCCAGCAGTCCACAGGGGTCGGGTGGTAGCAATCAGCCCCAGCATTTT.

This chain uses TRBV9 with TRBJ2-1; 9 positions agree with TRBD1. The CDR3 is made up of 14 amino acids. CDR1 and CDR2 from the germline V gene are SGDLS and YYNGEE. Losses at the gene ends were 6 bases for V and 9 bases for J; bases not matched to a gene: 10. The DNA of the CDR3 is TGTGCCAGCAACAGAAACAGGGGGCCGAGTGAGCAGTTCTTC. Translating it yields CASNRNRGPSEQFF.

This rearrangement joins TRBV25-1 to TRBJ2-2; TRBD1 matches at 9 bases. V trimming: 5 bases; J trimming: 6 bases; junction bases outside the gene matches: 7. This CDR3 is built from 15 residues. Germline CDR1 reads MGHDK; CDR2 reads SYGVNS. CDR3 DNA: TGTGCCAGCAGTCCGGACAGGGGTAAATCCGGGGAGCTGTTTTTT. This gives the protein CASSPDRGKSGELFF.

This chain links TRBV27 with TRBJ2-7; the D gene is possibly TRBD2 (6 bases). Germline lookup yields CDR1 MNHEY and CDR2 SMNVEV (reference sequence). The V and J ends lost 5 bases and 3 bases respectively, with 11 bases between them. This CDR3 has 13 amino acids. The CDR3 DNA reads as TGTGCCAGCAGTCCCGGGACTCTCTACGAGCAGTACTTC. This translates into CASSPGTLYEQYF.

The chain carries TRBV5-1 and TRBJ2-1, with a weak D call TRBD1 (7 bases). Per the germline V gene, CDR1 is SGHRS and CDR2 is YFSETQ. V dropped 5 bases and J dropped 13 bases, with 13 bases sitting between them. The CDR3 loop spans 11 amino acids. DNA of the CDR3: TGCGCCAGCAGGGAGACAGGGACTCAGTTCTTC. Translated, it gives CASRETGTQFF.

Here the CDR3 reads CASSRGGANNEKLFF. In DNA, the CDR3 is TGTGCCAGCAGCCGGGGGGGAGCTAATAATGAAAAACTGTTTTTT. The chain links TRBV7-6 to TRBJ1-4, with D perhaps matching TRBD1 (5 bases). CDR1 is SGHVS and CDR2 is FNYEAQ in the germline V gene. V lost 5 bases and J lost 4, with 14 bases in between. CDR3 size: 15 residues.